This entry concerns a single T cell receptor beta chain. Using its own MiXCR run on the RT-PCR reads, TCRdb lists one record per CDR3 protein. The table lists about 700,000 distinct CDR3 sequences, 12% to 15% of them singletons. V was clipped by 4 bases and J by 8 bases; unmatched bases: 8. The CDR3 spans 16 residues. Looked up from germline, CDR1 is MNHEY and CDR2 is SVGAGI. V usage is TRBV6-5 and J usage is TRBJ2-1; the match to TRBD2 covers 13 bases. The receptor was derived from a female donor in good health, serving as a healthy control. The specimen sequenced was memory CD4+ T cells from blood. Here the CDR3 DNA reads TGTGCCAGCAGTTCAACTAGCGGGAGGGGACGGGATGAGCAGTTCTTC. Its translation: CASSSTSGRGRDEQFF.